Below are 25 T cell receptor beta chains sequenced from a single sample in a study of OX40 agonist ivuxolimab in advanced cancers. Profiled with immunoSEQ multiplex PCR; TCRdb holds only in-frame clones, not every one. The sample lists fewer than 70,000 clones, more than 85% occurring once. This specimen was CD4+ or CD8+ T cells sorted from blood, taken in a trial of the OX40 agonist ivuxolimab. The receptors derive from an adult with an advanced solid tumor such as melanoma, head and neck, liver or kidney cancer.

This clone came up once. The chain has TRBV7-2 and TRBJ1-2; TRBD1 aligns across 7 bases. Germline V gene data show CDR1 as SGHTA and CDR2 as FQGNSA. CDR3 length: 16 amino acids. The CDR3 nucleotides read TGTGCGGGAGCAGCTGGTAGGGGGCAAGGGGACTATGGCTACACCTTC. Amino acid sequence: CAGAAGRGQGDYGYTF.

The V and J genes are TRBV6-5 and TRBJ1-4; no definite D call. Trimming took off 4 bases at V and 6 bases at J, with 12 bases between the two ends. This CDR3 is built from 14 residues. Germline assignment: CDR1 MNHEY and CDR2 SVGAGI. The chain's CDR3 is CASSFSGFDEKLFF. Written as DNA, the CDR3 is TGTGCCAGCAGTTTTTCGGGATTCGATGAAAAACTGTTTTTT.

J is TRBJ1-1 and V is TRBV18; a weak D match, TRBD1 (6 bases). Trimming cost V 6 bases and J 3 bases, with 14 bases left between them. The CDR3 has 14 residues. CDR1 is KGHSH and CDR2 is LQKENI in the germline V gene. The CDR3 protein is CASSPKAGDTEAFF. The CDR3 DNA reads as TGTGCCAGCTCTCCCAAAGCAGGGGACACTGAAGCTTTCTTT.

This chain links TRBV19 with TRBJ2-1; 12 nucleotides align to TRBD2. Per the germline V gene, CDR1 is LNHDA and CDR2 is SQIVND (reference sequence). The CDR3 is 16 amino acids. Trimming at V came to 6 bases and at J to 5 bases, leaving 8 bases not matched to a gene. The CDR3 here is CASRPTSGGSDNEQFF. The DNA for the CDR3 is TGTGCCAGTAGGCCGACTAGCGGGGGTTCGGACAATGAGCAGTTCTTC.

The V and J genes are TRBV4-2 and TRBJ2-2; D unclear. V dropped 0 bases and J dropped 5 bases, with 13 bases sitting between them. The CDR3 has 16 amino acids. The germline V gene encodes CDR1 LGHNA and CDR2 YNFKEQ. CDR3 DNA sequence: TGTGCCAGCAGCCAAGATAGAGTTGTCGGTACCGGGGAGCTGTTTTTT. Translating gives CASSQDRVVGTGELFF.

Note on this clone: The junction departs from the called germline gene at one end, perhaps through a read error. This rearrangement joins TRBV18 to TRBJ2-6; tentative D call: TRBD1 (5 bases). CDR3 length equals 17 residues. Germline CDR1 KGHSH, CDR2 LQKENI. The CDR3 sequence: CTSSPLLSGSGANVLTF. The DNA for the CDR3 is TGTACCAGCTCACCATTGCTTTCAGGGTCTGGGGCCAACGTCCTGACTTTC.

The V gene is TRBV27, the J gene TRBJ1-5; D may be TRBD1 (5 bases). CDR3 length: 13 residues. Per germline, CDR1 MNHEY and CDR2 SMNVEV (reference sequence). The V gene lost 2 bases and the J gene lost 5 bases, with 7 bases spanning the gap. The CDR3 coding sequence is TGTGCCAGCAGTTTAAGGGGATATCAGCCCCAGCATTTT. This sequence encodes CASSLRGYQPQHF.

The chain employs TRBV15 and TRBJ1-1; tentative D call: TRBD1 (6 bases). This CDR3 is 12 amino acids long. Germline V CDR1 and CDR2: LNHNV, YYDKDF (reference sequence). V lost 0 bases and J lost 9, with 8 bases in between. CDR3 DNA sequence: TGTGCCACCAGCAGAGATGGGGGCCAAGCTTTCTTT. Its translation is CATSRDGGQAFF.

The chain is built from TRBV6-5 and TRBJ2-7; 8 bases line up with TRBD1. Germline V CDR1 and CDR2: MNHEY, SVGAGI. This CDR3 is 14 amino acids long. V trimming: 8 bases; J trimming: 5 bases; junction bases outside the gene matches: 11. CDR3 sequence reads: CASSRGRPRDEQYF. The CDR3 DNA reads TGTGCCAGCTCCAGGGGGCGTCCTAGGGACGAGCAGTACTTC.

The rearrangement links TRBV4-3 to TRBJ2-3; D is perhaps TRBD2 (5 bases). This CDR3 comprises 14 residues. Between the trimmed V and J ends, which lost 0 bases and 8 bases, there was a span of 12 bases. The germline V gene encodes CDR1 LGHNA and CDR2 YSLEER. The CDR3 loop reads CASSQDRTSPTQYF. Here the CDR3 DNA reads TGCGCCAGCAGCCAAGATAGGACTTCACCTACGCAGTATTTT.

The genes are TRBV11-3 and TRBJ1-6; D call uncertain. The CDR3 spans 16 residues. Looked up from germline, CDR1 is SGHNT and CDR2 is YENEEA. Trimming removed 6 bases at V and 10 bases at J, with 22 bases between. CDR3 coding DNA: TGTGCCAGCAGTAGCGAGGGCTTGGGGTCGGGCTCACCCCTCCACTTT. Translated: CASSSEGLGSGSPLHF.

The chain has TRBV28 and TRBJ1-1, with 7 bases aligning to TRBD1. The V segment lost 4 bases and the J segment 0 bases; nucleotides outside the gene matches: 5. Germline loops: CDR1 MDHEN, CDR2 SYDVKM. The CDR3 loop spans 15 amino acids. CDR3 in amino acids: CASSSTGEMNTEAFF. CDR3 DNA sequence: TGTGCCAGCAGTTCCACAGGGGAAATGAACACTGAAGCTTTCTTT.

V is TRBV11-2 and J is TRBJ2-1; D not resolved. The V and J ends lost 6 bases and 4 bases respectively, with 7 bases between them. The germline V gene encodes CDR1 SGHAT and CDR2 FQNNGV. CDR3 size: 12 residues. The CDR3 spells CASSFTYNEQFF. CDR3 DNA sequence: TGTGCCAGCAGTTTCACTTACAATGAGCAGTTCTTC.

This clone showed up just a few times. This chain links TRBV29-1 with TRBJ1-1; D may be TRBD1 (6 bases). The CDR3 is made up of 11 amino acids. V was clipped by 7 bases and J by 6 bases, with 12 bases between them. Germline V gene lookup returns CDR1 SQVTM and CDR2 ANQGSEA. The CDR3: CSAGQGAEAFF. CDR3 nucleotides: TGCAGCGCGGGACAAGGCGCTGAAGCTTTCTTT. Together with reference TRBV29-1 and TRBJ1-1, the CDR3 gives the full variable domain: SAVISQKPSRDICQRGTSLTIQCQVDSQVTMMFWYRQQPGQSLTLIATANQGSEATYESGFVIDKFPISRPNLTFSTLTVSNMSPEDSSIYLCSAGQGAEAFFGQGTRLTVV.

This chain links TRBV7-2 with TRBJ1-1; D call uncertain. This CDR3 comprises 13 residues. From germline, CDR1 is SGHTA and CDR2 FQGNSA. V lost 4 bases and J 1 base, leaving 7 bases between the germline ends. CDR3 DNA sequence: TGTGCCAGCAGCTCTATAGCGAACACTGAAGCTTTCTTT. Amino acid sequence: CASSSIANTEAFF.

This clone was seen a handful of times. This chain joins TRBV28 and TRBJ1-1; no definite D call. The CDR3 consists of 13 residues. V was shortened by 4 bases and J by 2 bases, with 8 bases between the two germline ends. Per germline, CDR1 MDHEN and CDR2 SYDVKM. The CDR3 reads CASSSRPNTEAFF. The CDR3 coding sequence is TGTGCCAGCAGTTCACGGCCCAACACTGAAGCTTTCTTT.

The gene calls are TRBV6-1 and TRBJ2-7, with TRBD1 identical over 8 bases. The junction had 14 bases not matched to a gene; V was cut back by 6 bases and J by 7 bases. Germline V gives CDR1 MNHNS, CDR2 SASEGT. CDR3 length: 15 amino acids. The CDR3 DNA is TGTGCCAGCAGACAGACGACAGGGGAGTTTTTTGAGCAGTACTTC. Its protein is CASRQTTGEFFEQYF.

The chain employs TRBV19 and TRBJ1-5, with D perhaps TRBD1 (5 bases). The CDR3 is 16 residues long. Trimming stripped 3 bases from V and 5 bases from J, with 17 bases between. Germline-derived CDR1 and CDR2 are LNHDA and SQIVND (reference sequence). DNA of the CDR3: TGTGCCAGTAGTATGGGGCTAGGAGGATGGGATCAGCCCCAGCATTTT. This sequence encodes CASSMGLGGWDQPQHF.

CDR3 sequence: CASSPDPRRAEAFF. The CDR3 coding sequence is TGTGCCAGCAGTCCGGACCCCCGGAGGGCTGAAGCTTTCTTT. This sequence joins TRBV6-5 and TRBJ1-1; D is ambiguous. The CDR3 contains 14 residues. Germline assignment: CDR1 MNHEY and CDR2 SVGAGI. V lost 5 bases to trimming and J lost 6 bases, with 16 bases between them.

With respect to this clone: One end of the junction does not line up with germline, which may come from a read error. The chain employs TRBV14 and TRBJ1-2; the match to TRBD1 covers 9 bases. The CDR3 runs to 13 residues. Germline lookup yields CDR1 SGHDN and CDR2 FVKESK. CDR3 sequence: CASSQGTGERGAF. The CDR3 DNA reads TGTGCCAGCAGCCAAGGGACAGGGGAGAGAGGCGCCTTC.

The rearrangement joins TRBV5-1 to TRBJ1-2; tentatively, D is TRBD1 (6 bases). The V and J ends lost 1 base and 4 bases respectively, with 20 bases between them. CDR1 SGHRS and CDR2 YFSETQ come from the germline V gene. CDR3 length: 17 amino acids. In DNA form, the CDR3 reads TGCGCCAGCAGCTTGCGCAGGGGCGATCCCGTTGGCTATGGCTACACCTTC. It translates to CASSLRRGDPVGYGYTF.

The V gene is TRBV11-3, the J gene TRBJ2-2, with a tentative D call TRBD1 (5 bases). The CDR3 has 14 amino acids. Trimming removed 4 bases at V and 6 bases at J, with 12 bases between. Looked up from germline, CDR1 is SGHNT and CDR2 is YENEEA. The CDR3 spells CASSWRDSAGELFF. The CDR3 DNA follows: TGTGCCAGCAGCTGGAGAGACAGTGCCGGGGAGCTGTTTTTT.

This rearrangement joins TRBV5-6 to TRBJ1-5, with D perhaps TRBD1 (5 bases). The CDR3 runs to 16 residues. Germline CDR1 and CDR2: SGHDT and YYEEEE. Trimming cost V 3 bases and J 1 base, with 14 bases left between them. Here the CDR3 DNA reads TGTGCCAGCAGCTCAGACGGGGGTCGCAGCAATCAGCCCCAGCATTTT. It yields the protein CASSSDGGRSNQPQHF.

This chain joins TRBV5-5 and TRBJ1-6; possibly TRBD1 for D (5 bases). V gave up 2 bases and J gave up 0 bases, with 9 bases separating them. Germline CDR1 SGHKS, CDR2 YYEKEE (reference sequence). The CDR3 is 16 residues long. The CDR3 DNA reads TGTGCCAGCAGCTTACTAGGGGACTCCTATAATTCACCCCTCCACTTT. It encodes CASSLLGDSYNSPLHF.

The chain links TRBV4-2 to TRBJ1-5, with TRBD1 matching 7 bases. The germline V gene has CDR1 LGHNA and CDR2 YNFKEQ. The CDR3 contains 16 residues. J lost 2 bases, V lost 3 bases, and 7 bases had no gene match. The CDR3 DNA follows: TGTGCCAGCAGCCAGACCCGACAGGGCGGCAATCAGCCCCAGCATTTT. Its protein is CASSQTRQGGNQPQHF.